This entry lists 3 T cell receptor beta chains sequenced from one sample in a study of T cell repertoires in urothelial bladder cancer. Assay: immunoSEQ multiplex PCR; the TCRdb copy retains only in-frame clones and omits some. The profile shows under 13,000 clones, around 65% of them singletons. The sequencing sample was made of tumor-infiltrating cells from bladder cancer. The receptors originated from a human donor with a benign inflammatory bladder lesion.

This clone was seen only a few times. This chain connects TRBV2 to TRBJ1-5; tentative D call: TRBD1 (5 bases). The CDR3 spans 13 residues. The germline V gene encodes CDR1 SNHLY and CDR2 FYNNEI. The V end lost 6 bases, the J end lost 4 bases, and 10 bases lay between the germline ends. The CDR3, as DNA: TGTGCCAGCAGCGTCCAGGGAAATCAGCCCCAGCATTTT. Amino acids: CASSVQGNQPQHF.

This chain links TRBV9 with TRBJ2-1; D is unresolved. Trimming took off 7 bases at V and 0 bases at J, with 14 bases between the two ends. The CDR3 length is 15 residues. Germline V gene data show CDR1 as SGDLS and CDR2 as YYNGEE. CDR3 nucleotide sequence: TGTGCCAGCTCGACCACCCCGAGCTCCTACAATGAGCAGTTCTTC. This translates into CASSTTPSSYNEQFF.

This sequence joins TRBV5-1 and TRBJ1-1, with D hard to call. The germline CDR1 and CDR2 sequences are SGHRS and YFSETQ. This CDR3 spans 16 amino acids. V lost 4 bases to trimming and J lost 2 bases, with 18 bases between them. CDR3 in DNA: TGCGCCAGCAGCCCACGACCCCGTAACGAAAACACTGAAGCTTTCTTT. It is translated as CASSPRPRNENTEAFF.